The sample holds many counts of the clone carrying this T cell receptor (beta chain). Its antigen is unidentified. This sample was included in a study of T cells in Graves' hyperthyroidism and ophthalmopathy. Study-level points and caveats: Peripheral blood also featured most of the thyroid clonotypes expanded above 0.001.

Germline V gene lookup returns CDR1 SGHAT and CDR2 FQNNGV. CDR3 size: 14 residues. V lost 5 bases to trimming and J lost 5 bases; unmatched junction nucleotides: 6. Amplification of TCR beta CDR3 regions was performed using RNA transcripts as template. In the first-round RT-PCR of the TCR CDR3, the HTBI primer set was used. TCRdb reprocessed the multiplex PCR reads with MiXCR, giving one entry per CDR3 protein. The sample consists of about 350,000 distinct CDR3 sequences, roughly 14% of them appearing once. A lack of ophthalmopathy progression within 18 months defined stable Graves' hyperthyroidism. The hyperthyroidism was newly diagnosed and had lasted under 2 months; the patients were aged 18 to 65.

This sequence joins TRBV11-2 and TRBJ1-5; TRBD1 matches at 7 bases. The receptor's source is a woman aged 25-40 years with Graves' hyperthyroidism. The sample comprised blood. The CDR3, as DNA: TGTGCCAGCAGCCCGGAGGACAGGCATCAGCCCCAGCATTTT. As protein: CASSPEDRHQPQHF.